This T cell receptor (beta chain) derives from a study of CD8+ T cells in alopecia areata. Study results and caveats: For lesional scalp, especially alopecia totalis/universalis, clonality was higher than in normal scalp.

Sequencing relied on a cDNA template that was reverse transcribed from extracted RNA. This table comes from immunoSEQ multiplex PCR, and its TCRdb copy is limited to in-frame clones, with some not included. This sample has 130,000 to 150,000 clones, with approximately 50% found just once. Concerning this clone: Its specificity is not known.

CDR1 and CDR2 (germline): SNHLY, FYNNEI. Between the trimmed V and J ends, which lost 1 base and 5 bases, there was a span of 12 bases. The CDR3 is 15 residues long. The sample here was CD4+ T cells sorted from blood, taken at week 0. This TCR came from a human donor with alopecia areata. The chain combines TRBV2 with TRBJ1-5; D might be TRBD1 (5 bases). DNA for the CDR3: TGTGCCAGCAGTGAAGTCAGGGTCATGCATCAGCCCCAGCATTTT. Protein sequence: CASSEVRVMHQPQHF.